Given below is one T cell receptor beta chain in context. The sample is drawn from a study of blood T cell repertoires in COVID-19. Across the whole study: Sources were T cells, B-cell-depleted T cells, or PBMCs; the material itself was cDNA or gDNA.

Trimming took 11 bases from V and 0 from J; bases not matched to a gene: 10. This CDR3 region has 15 residues. Looked up from germline, CDR1 is SEHNR and CDR2 is FQNEAQ (reference sequence). The authors' processing: How many nucleated cells were present was estimated from reference gene primer amplification. Data came from immunoSEQ multiplex PCR; TCRdb stores just in-frame clones and leaves some out. V, J and clone size derive from that table, while D and trimming were established from the DNA sequence. The table has around 39,000 clones, roughly nine tenths seen once. The sequence was collected from a man aged 70-80 years with acute or convalescent COVID-19. Sequencing input: peripheral blood. The chain has TRBV7-9 and TRBJ2-3; 8 positions agree with TRBD2. In DNA, the CDR3 is TGTGCCGCCGGGACTAGATTTTCTAGCACAGATACGCAGTATTTT. The encoded protein is CAAGTRFSSTDTQYF.